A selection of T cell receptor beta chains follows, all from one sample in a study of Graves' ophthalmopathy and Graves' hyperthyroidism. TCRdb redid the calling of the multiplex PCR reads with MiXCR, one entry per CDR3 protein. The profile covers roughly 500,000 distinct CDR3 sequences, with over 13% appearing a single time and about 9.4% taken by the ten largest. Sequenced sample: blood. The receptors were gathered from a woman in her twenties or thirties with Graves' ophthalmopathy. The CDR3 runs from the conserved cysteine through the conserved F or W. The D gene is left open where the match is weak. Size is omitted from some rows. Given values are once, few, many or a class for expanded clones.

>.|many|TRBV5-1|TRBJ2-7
TGCGCCAGCAGCACTGACGGGGGGCCTACAATGGAGCAGTACTTC
CASSTDGGPTMEQYF
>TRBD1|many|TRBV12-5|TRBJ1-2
TGTGCTAGTGGTTTGGACTCAGGGGGCTACTATGGCTACACCTTC
CASGLDSGGYYGYTF
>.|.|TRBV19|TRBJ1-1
TGTGCCGCGAGGGGGGTCAACGGGTTTTCTGAAGCTTTCTTT
CAARGVNGFSEAFF
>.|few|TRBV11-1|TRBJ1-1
TGTGCCAGCAGCTTTTGGTCGCTGGGGGTGAACACTGAAGCTTTCTTT
CASSFWSLGVNTEAFF
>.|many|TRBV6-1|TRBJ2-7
TGTGCCACCGGGTCCTACGAGCAGTACTTC
CATGSYEQYF
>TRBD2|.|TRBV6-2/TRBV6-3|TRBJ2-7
TGTGCCAGCAGTTACGAGGGCGGGACTAACTACGAGCAGTACTTC
CASSYEGGTNYEQYF
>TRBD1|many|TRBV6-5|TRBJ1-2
TGTGCCAGCAGTTACTCGACAGGGACCTATGGCTACACCTTC
CASSYSTGTYGYTF
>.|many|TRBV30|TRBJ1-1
TGTGCCTGGACATCTTACCGGATCGAAGCTTTCTTT
CAWTSYRIEAFF
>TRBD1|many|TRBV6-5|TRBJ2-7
TGTGCCAGCAGTTGGCCAGGGGGATTCCTCTCCACCTACGAGCAGTACTTC
CASSWPGGFLSTYEQYF
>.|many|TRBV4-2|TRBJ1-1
TGTGCCAGCAGCCAATACTTACGGGACACTGAAGCTTTCTTT
CASSQYLRDTEAFF
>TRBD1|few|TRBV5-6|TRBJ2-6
TGTGCCAGCAGCTTCCTGACAGGGACTGGGGCCAACGTCCTGACTTTC
CASSFLTGTGANVLTF
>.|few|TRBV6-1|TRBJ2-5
TGTGCCAGCAGTGTCGTAATGGAGGGCCAAGAGACCCAGTACTTC
CASSVVMEGQETQYF
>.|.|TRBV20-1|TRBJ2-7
TGCAGTGGCAAAAGGGACGGCGACGAGCAGTACTTC
CSGKRDGDEQYF
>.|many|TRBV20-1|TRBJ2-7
TGCAGTGCTAGACAAGGGACCGCCCGCTACGAGCAGTACTTC
CSARQGTARYEQYF
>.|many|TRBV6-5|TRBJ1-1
TGTGCCAGCAGTTATGGGGTCTTGATGAACACTGAAGCTTTCTTT
CASSYGVLMNTEAFF
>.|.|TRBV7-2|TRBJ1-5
TGTGCCAGCAGCTGGACAGATTATCAGCCCCAGCATTTT
CASSWTDYQPQHF
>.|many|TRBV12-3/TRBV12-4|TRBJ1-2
TGTGCCAGCAGTTTGGGACCGGAGAGCTACACCTTC
CASSLGPESYTF
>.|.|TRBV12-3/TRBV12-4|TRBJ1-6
TGTGCCAGCAGTCCAGGGAGGGTTAATTCACCCCTCCACTTT
CASSPGRVNSPLHF
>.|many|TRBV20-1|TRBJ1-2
TGCAGTGCAACAGATTTCGGTGGCTACACCTTC
CSATDFGGYTF
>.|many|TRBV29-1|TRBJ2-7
TGCAGCGTTGAAGAAGGGCACTCCTACGAGCAGTACTTC
CSVEEGHSYEQYF
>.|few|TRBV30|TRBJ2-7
TGTGCCTGGAGTGGGGACTCCAGACAGGCGTATTACGAGCAGTACTTC
CAWSGDSRQAYYEQYF
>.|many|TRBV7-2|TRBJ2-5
TGTGCCAGCAGGCCAAACCCCATTGGGTGGGAGACCCAGTACTTC
CASRPNPIGWETQYF
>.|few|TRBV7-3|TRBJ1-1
TGTGCCAGCAGGCGAGGGTCTGAGAACACTGAAGCTTTCTTT
CASRRGSENTEAFF
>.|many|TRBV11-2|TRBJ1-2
TGTGCCAGCAGCTCAAAGGAGGGACACGGCTACACCTTC
CASSSKEGHGYTF
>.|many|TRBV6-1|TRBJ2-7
TGTGCCAGCAGTGAGGGGCCGCTAAGCTCCTACGAGCAGTACTTC
CASSEGPLSSYEQYF
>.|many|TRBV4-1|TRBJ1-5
TGCGCCAGCAGCCCGCACAGAGCTCAGGGCGATAGCAATCAGCCCCAGCATTTT
CASSPHRAQGDSNQPQHF
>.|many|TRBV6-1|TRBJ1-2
TGTGCCAGTACCCCGTCCTTTCGGGGGGAGTCTGGCTACACCTTC
CASTPSFRGESGYTF
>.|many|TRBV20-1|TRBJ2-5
TGCAGTGCTAGACTAACCGGGACTGACAGGGAGACCCAGTACTTC
CSARLTGTDRETQYF
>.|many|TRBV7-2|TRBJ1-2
TGTGCCAGCAGCTTAGGAACAGGTGTCGGTTATGGCTACACCTTC
CASSLGTGVGYGYTF
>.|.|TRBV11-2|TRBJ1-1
TGTGCCAGCAGCTTAGAGGTATTGGGGAACACTGAAGCTTTCTTT
CASSLEVLGNTEAFF
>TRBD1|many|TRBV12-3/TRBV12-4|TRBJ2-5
TGTGCCAGCAGCTCAGGACAGGGGGCGCGGGAGACCCAGTACTTC
CASSSGQGARETQYF
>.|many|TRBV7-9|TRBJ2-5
TGTGCCAGCAGCTTAGAAGACCTCCCCGGAGAGACCCAGTACTTC
CASSLEDLPGETQYF
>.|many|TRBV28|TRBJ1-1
TGTGCCAGCAGTTTAAGGTCGGCAGGCGTGAACACTGAAGCTTTCTTT
CASSLRSAGVNTEAFF
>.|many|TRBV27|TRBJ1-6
TGTGCCACCACCACCACTGGACATGCACCTTCACCCCTCCACTTT
CATTTTGHAPSPLHF
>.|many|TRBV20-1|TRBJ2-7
TGCAGTGCTCATCGCCCCTACGGAGCGGGCTACGAGCAGTACTTC
CSAHRPYGAGYEQYF
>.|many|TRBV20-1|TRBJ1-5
TGCAGTGCTAGAGATCTGTTTCCCAATCAGCCCCAGCATTTT
CSARDLFPNQPQHF
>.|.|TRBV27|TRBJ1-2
TGTGCCAGCAGTTTAACCGGACTGGGAAACTATGGCTACACCTTC
CASSLTGLGNYGYTF
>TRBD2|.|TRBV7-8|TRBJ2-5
TGTGCCAGCAGACCCGGGACTAGAGGGGCGACCCAGTACTTC
CASRPGTRGATQYF
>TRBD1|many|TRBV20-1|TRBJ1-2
TGCAGTGCTAGGGTTAGACAGGGCCTAGGTGGCTACACCTTC
CSARVRQGLGGYTF
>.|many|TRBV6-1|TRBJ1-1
TGTGCCAGCAGTGTTGGGGCTTTCTTT
CASSVGAFF
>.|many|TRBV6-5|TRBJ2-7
TGTGCCAGCAGTTACTCGTTAAATCGCGGGGCCCGACGGGGAGAGCAGTACTTC
CASSYSLNRGARRGEQYF
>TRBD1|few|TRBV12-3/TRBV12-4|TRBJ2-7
TGTGCCAGCAGTTTAGGGGGGACAGATTACGAGCAGTACTTC
CASSLGGTDYEQYF
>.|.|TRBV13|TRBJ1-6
TGTGCCATCAGCGCCGGGTCCGCTTTTTCACCCCTCCACTTT
CAISAGSAFSPLHF
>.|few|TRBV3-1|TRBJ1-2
TGTGCCAGCAGCCAAGACTCCATCCAAGTCTATGGCTACACCTTC
CASSQDSIQVYGYTF
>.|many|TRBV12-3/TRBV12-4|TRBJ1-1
TGTGCCAGCAGTTTAGCGCGTCATGACAAGAACACTGAAGCTTTCTTT
CASSLARHDKNTEAFF
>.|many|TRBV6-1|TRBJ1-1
TGTGCCAGCAGTGGAACAGGGTTGGCTTTCTTT
CASSGTGLAFF
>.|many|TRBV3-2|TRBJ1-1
TGTGCCAGCAGCTATCTCCAGGGATCGAACACTGAAGCTTTCTTT
CASSYLQGSNTEAFF
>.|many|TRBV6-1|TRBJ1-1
TGTGCCAGCAGGAAGGGCGCCCAAGGGAGGAACACTGAAGCTTTCTTT
CASRKGAQGRNTEAFF
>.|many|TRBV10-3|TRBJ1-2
TGTGCCATCAGTGAACCTGGACAGCCCGCGCACCACTATGGCTACACCTTC
CAISEPGQPAHHYGYTF
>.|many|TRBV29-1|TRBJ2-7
TGCAGCGTCGAGGGAGCCTACGAGCAGTACTTC
CSVEGAYEQYF
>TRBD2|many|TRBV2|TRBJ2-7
TGTGCCAGCAATCTAGCGGGGACCTACGAGCAGTACTTC
CASNLAGTYEQYF
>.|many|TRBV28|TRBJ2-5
TGTGCCAGCAGGGCTGAACAGGCTCGGCAAGAGACCCAGTACTTC
CASRAEQARQETQYF
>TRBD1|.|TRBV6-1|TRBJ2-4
TGTGCCAGCACCCCAGGGGGTCGCGTAGCCAAAAACATTCAGTACTTC
CASTPGGRVAKNIQYF
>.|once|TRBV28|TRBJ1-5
TGTGCCAGCAGTTTGCGGGATACTTATTGGGGGAGTCAGCCCCAGCATTTT
CASSLRDTYWGSQPQHF
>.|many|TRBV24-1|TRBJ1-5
TGTGCCACCAGTGGTCCTAATCAGCCCCAGCATTTT
CATSGPNQPQHF
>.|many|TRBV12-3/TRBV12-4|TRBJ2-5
TGTGCCAGCAGTTTGGATGCGAGTAGCATTATTAAAGAGACCCAGTACTTC
CASSLDASSIIKETQYF
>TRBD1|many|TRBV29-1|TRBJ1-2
TGCAGCTTTGTGGGACAGGGCGATCCTAACTATGGCTACACCTTC
CSFVGQGDPNYGYTF
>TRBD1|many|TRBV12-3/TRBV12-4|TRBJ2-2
TGTGCCAGCACCTCACCGGGACAGCTTAACACCGGGGAGCTGTTTTTT
CASTSPGQLNTGELFF
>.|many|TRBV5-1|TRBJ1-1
TGCGCCAGCAGCGCCAGGGCTCGGAGCACTGAAGCTTTCTTT
CASSARARSTEAFF